This note documents a single T cell receptor beta chain sequence. Its antigen remains unknown. The CDR3 has 15 residues. Germline loops: CDR1 MGHDK, CDR2 SYGVNS. The V and J ends lost 8 bases and 1 base, in that order; junction bases with no gene match: 9. The assay was immunoSEQ multiplex PCR, and TCRdb's table has in-frame clones only and misses some. This sample has under 95,000 clones, with roughly 94% found just once. Corrective cardiac operations yielded the resected thymus tissue. Infants served as donors; they were healthy and Finnish and were having corrective surgery for congenital heart defects. These data originate in a study of human thymus T cells. Study-level findings and limits: Related reports documented highly overlapping thymic repertoires among unrelated individuals. Use of V and J genes seemed skewed within the thymic and blood repertoires.

This TCR came from a girl in the first two years of life with a congenital heart defect but otherwise immunologically healthy. The sequenced material came from thymus tissue. The chain uses TRBV25-1 and TRBJ1-1, with 8 nucleotides matching TRBD1. DNA of the CDR3: TGTGCCAGCTCCAGGGGCCAGGGGGCGAACACTGAAGCTTTCTTT. This codes for CASSRGQGANTEAFF.